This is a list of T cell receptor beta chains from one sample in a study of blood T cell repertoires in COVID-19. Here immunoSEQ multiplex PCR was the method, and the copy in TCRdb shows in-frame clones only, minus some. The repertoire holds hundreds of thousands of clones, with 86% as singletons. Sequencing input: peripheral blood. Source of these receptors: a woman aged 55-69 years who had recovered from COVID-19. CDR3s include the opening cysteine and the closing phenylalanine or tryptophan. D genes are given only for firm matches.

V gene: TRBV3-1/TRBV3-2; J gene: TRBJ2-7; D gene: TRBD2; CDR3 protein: CASSHEGTRVPEQYF
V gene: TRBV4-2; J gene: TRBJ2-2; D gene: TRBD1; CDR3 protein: CASSQGGTGTGELFF
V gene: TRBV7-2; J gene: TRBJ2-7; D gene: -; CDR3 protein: CASSFWGRGSAYEQYF
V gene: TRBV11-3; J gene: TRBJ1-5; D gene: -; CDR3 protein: CASSLGGNSPRQPQHF
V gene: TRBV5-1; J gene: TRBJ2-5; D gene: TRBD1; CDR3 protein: CASSSGGTGEETQYF
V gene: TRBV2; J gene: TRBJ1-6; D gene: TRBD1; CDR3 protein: CASSTRGTASSYNSPLHF
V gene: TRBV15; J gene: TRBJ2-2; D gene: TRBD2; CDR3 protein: CATSKYGGGANTGELFF
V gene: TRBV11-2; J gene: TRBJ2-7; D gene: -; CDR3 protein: CASSRSSYEQYF
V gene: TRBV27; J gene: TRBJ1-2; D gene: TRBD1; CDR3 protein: CASSRTLGTGEPNYGYTF
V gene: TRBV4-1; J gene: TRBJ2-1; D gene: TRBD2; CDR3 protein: CASSQETRRRGGLSWQFF
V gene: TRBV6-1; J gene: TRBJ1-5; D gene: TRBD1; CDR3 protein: CASSRLGQGNQPQHF
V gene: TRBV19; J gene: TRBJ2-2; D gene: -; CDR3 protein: CASIGGQGGTNTGELFF
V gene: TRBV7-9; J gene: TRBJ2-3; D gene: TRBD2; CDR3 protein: CASKHLGGSGSTDTQYF
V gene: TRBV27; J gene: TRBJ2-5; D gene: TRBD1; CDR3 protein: CASSRTGQGETQYF
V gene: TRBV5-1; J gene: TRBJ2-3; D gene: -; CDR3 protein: CASSLVGATDTQYF
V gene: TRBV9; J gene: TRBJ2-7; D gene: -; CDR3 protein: CASSVATGSAYEQYF
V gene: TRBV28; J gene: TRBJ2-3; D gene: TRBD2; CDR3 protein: CASSFPFGLAFADTQYF
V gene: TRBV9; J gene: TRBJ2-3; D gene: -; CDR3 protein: CASSLWASSRADTQYF
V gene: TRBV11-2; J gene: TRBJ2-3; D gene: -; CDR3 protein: CASSTRRGSSSTDTQYF
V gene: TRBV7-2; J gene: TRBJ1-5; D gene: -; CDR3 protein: CASSHGQPYQPQHF
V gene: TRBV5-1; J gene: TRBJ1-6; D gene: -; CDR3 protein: CASSLAGYGSPLHF
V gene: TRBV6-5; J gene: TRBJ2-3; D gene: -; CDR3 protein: CASTGTHYGGDTQYF
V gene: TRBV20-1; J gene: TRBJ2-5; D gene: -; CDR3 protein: CSATRQTQYF
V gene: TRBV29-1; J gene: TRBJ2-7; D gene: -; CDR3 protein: CSVEDWADTNSYEQYF
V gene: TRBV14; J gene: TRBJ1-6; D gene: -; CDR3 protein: CASSQDSWYSPLHF
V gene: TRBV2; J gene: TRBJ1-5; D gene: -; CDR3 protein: CASILDGDQPQHF
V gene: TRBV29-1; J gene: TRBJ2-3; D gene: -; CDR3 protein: CSVGLDTDTQYF
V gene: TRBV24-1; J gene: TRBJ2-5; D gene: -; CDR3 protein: CATRKGDRETQYF
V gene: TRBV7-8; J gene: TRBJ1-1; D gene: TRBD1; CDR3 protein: CASRHLEGANTEAFF